The rows below give T cell receptor beta chains drawn from one sample of a study of shared clonotypes between healthy human individuals. The table came from immunoSEQ multiplex PCR; TCRdb's copy has only in-frame clones and leaves some out. Here the sample spans approximately 810,000 clones, 80% to 95% being singletons. Specimen: naive CD8+ T cells sorted from blood. The source is a man aged 30 to 39 in good health. The CDR3 runs from the conserved cysteine through the conserved F or W. D genes are given only for firm matches. Not all rows give a size; the values are once, few, many and, for expanded clones, a class.

v_gene: TRBV5-1
j_gene: TRBJ2-7
abundance: -
d_gene: TRBD2
CDR3nt: TGCGCCAGCAGCTTGACTAGCGGGGGTTACTACGAGCAGTACTTC
CDR3aa: CASSLTSGGYYEQYF

v_gene: TRBV5-6
j_gene: TRBJ2-2
abundance: -
d_gene: -
CDR3nt: TGTGCCAGCAGCTTGGGATACAATATAAACACCGGGGAGCTGTTTTTT
CDR3aa: CASSLGYNINTGELFF

v_gene: TRBV29-1
j_gene: TRBJ2-1
abundance: -
d_gene: TRBD1
CDR3nt: TGCAGCGTTGCCCAGGGGGCCTACAATGAGCAGTTCTTC
CDR3aa: CSVAQGAYNEQFF

v_gene: TRBV5-5
j_gene: TRBJ2-1
abundance: -
d_gene: -
CDR3nt: TGTGCCAGCTACAAGGACAACTACAATGAGCAGTTCTTC
CDR3aa: CASYKDNYNEQFF

v_gene: TRBV7-9
j_gene: TRBJ2-1
abundance: -
d_gene: -
CDR3nt: TGTGCCAGCAGCTTAGATCGGGGAGCATACTACAATGAGCAGTTCTTC
CDR3aa: CASSLDRGAYYNEQFF

v_gene: TRBV7-9
j_gene: TRBJ2-7
abundance: -
d_gene: -
CDR3nt: TGTGCCAGCAGCTTCCCAGGTACCTACGAGCAGTACTTC
CDR3aa: CASSFPGTYEQYF

v_gene: TRBV11-2
j_gene: TRBJ2-3
abundance: once
d_gene: -
CDR3nt: TGTGCCAGCAGCTTAGACCGGAGACGCACAGATACGCAGTATTTT
CDR3aa: CASSLDRRRTDTQYF

v_gene: TRBV5-8
j_gene: TRBJ2-7
abundance: -
d_gene: TRBD1
CDR3nt: TGTGCCAGCAGCTTGGGGGACAGGGTTTTAAAGGAGCAGTACTTC
CDR3aa: CASSLGDRVLKEQYF

v_gene: TRBV5-8
j_gene: TRBJ2-3
abundance: -
d_gene: -
CDR3nt: TGTGCCAGCAGCTTCGACCAGGGACCAGATACGCAGTATTTT
CDR3aa: CASSFDQGPDTQYF

v_gene: TRBV15
j_gene: TRBJ2-2
abundance: -
d_gene: -
CDR3nt: TGTGCCACCAGCAGAGATAGGGGAGAGCAGGGCGGGTCCGGGGAGCTGTTTTTT
CDR3aa: CATSRDRGEQGGSGELFF

v_gene: TRBV9
j_gene: TRBJ2-4
abundance: -
d_gene: -
CDR3nt: TGTGCCAGCATTTGTCCTACTAGACCAACTCATGACATTCAGTACTTC
CDR3aa: CASICPTRPTHDIQYF

v_gene: TRBV25-1
j_gene: TRBJ2-1
abundance: -
d_gene: TRBD2
CDR3nt: TGTGCCAGCAGCGCGCCGGGACTAGCGGGATTAGTCAATGAGCAGTTCTTC
CDR3aa: CASSAPGLAGLVNEQFF

v_gene: TRBV7-2
j_gene: TRBJ2-2
abundance: -
d_gene: -
CDR3nt: TGTGCCAGCAGCCGGGCGGCGAACACCGGGGAGCTGTTTTTT
CDR3aa: CASSRAANTGELFF

v_gene: TRBV7-6
j_gene: TRBJ2-3
abundance: -
d_gene: TRBD2
CDR3nt: TGTGCCAGCAGCGTAGGACAGCCCAGACTAGCGGGGGAGGGAAAGGATACGCAGTATTTT
CDR3aa: CASSVGQPRLAGEGKDTQYF

v_gene: TRBV4-3
j_gene: TRBJ2-2
abundance: -
d_gene: -
CDR3nt: TGCGCCAGCAGCCAAGATATAGCAGGGGAGAACACCGGGGAGCTGTTTTTT
CDR3aa: CASSQDIAGENTGELFF

v_gene: TRBV5-1
j_gene: TRBJ2-2
abundance: -
d_gene: -
CDR3nt: TGCGCCAGCAGCCGGCTCGGGGGCGGGGAGCTGTTTTTT
CDR3aa: CASSRLGGGELFF

v_gene: TRBV7-7
j_gene: TRBJ2-6
abundance: -
d_gene: TRBD1
CDR3nt: TGTGCTAGCAGCTTAGAACCAGGGGGCACTGGGGCCAACGTCCTGACTTTC
CDR3aa: CASSLEPGGTGANVLTF

v_gene: TRBV12-5
j_gene: TRBJ1-2
abundance: -
d_gene: -
CDR3nt: TGTGCTAGTGGTGTGGTTGCAGCAGAAGGCTACACCTTC
CDR3aa: CASGVVAAEGYTF

v_gene: TRBV21-1
j_gene: TRBJ2-7
abundance: -
d_gene: -
CDR3nt: TGTGCCAGCAGCAAGAAAGGGACTAGCGGGAGTCTTGGCTACGAGCAGTACTTC
CDR3aa: CASSKKGTSGSLGYEQYF

v_gene: TRBV27
j_gene: TRBJ2-7
abundance: -
d_gene: TRBD1
CDR3nt: TGTGGAGACAGGGTTGACTACGAGCAGTACTTC
CDR3aa: CGDRVDYEQYF

v_gene: TRBV27
j_gene: TRBJ1-4
abundance: few
d_gene: -
CDR3nt: TGTGCCAGCAGTTCAAGGGGAAAACTGTTTTTT
CDR3aa: CASSSRGKLFF

v_gene: TRBV13
j_gene: TRBJ2-5
abundance: -
d_gene: -
CDR3nt: TGTGCCAGCAGCTGGGACCGCGCGACCCAGTACTTC
CDR3aa: CASSWDRATQYF

v_gene: TRBV5-1
j_gene: TRBJ2-3
abundance: -
d_gene: TRBD1
CDR3nt: TGCGCCAGCAGCGGGGGACAGGGACGTAGCACAGATACGCAGTATTTT
CDR3aa: CASSGGQGRSTDTQYF